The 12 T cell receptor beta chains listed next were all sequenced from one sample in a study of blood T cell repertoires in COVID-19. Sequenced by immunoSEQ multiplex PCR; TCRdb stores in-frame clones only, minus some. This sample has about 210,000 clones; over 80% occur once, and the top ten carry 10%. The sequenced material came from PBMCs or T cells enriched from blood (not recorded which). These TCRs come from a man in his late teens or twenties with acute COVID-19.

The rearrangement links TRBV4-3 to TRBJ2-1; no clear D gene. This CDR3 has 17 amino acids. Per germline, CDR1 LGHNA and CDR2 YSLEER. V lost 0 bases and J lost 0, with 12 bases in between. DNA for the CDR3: TGCGCCAGCAGCCAAGATCTTCAGGCCAGCTCCTACAATGAGCAGTTCTTC. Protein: CASSQDLQASSYNEQFF.

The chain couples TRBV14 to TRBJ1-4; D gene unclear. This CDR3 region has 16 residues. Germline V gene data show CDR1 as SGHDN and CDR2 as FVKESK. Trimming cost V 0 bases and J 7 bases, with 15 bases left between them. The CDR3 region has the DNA TGTGCCAGCAGCCAAGATAAGGCTCGGGTGGGTGAAAAACTGTTTTTT. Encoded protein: CASSQDKARVGEKLFF.

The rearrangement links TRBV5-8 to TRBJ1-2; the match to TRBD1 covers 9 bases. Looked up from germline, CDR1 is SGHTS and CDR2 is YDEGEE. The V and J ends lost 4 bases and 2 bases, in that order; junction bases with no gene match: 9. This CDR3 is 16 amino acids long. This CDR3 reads CASSPRTGGGNYGYTF. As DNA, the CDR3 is TGTGCCAGCAGCCCGCGCACAGGGGGCGGAAACTATGGCTACACCTTC.

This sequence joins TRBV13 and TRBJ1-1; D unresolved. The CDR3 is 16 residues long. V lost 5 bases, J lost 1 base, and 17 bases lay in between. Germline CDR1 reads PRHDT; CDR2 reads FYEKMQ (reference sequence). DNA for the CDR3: TGTGCCAGCAGCCCGGGCCCGCGGGGAAGGAACACTGAAGCTTTCTTT. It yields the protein CASSPGPRGRNTEAFF.

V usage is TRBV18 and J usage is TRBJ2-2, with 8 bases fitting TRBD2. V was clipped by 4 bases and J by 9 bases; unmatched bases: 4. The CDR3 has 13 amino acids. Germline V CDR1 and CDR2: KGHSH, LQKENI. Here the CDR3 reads CASSRQRERELFF. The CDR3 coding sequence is TGTGCCAGCTCACGGCAGCGGGAGCGGGAGCTGTTTTTT.

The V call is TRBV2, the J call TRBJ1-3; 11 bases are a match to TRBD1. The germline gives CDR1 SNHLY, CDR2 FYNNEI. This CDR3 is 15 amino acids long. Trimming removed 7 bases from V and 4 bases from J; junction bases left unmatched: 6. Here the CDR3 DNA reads TGTGCCAGCAAAGGGACAGGGGGGGAAGGAAACACCATATATTTT. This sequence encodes CASKGTGGEGNTIYF. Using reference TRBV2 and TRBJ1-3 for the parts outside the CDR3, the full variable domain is EPEVTQTPSHQVTQMGQEVILRCVPISNHLYFYWYRQILGQKVEFLVSFYNNEISEKSEIFDDQFSVERPDGSNFTLKIRSTKLEDSAMYFCASKGTGGEGNTIYFGEGSWLTVV.

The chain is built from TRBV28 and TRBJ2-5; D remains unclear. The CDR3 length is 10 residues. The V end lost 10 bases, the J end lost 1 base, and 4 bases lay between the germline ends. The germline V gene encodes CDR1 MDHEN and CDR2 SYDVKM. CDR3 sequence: CATSQETQYF. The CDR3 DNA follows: TGTGCCACTAGCCAAGAGACCCAGTACTTC.

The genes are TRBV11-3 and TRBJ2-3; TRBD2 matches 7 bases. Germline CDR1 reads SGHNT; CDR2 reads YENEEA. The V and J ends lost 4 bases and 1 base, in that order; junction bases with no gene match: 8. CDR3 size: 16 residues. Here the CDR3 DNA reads TGTGCCAGCAGCTCGGGGCTAGGGAGGGGCACAGATACGCAGTATTTT. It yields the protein CASSSGLGRGTDTQYF.

The CDR3 reads CASRDGWERSPLHF. CDR3 nucleotides: TGTGCCAGCAGGGACGGGTGGGAGCGGTCACCCCTCCACTTT. This chain uses TRBV7-9 with TRBJ1-6; D uncertain. Deletions cut 6 bases from V and 10 bases from J, with 16 bases between. Germline V gene sequence: CDR1 SEHNR, CDR2 FQNEAQ (reference sequence). The CDR3 runs to 14 residues.

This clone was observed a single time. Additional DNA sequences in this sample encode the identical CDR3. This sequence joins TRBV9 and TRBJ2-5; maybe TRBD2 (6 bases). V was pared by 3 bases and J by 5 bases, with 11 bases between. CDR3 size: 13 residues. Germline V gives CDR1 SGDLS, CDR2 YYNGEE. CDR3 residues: CASSAGTGETQYF. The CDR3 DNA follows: TGTGCCAGCAGCGCTGGGACTGGCGAGACCCAGTACTTC.

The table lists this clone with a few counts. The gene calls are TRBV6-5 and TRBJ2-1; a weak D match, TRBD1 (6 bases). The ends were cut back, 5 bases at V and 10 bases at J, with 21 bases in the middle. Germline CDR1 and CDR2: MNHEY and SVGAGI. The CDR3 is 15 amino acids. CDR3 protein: CASSTRGTPLKEQFF. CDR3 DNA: TGTGCCAGCAGTACTAGGGGGACCCCCCTCAAAGAGCAGTTCTTC.

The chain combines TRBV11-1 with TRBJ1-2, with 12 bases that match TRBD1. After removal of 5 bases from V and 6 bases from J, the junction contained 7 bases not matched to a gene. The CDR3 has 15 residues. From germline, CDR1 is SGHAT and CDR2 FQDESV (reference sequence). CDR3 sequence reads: CASSPWGTGGDGYTF. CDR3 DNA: TGTGCCAGCAGCCCCTGGGGGACAGGGGGCGATGGCTACACCTTC.